Following are 32 T cell receptor beta chains from one sample sequenced in a study of blood T cell repertoires in COVID-19. This table comes from immunoSEQ multiplex PCR, and its TCRdb copy is limited to in-frame clones, with some not included. This table holds 150,000 to 200,000 clones, about 84% found once. Sample: PBMCs or T cells enriched from blood (not recorded which). Receptors were obtained from a man aged 50-60 years who had recovered from COVID-19.

V and J are TRBV6-5 and TRBJ1-2; no clear D gene. Trimming removed 0 bases from V and 2 bases from J, with 7 bases in between. Germline loops: CDR1 MNHEY, CDR2 SVGAGI. CDR3 length: 14 residues. The CDR3 sequence is CASSYSRQNYGYTF. The CDR3 nucleotides read TGTGCCAGCAGTTACTCGAGGCAGAACTATGGCTACACCTTC.

The V and J genes are TRBV5-1 and TRBJ2-7, with D possibly being TRBD1 (6 bases). The CDR3 loop spans 14 amino acids. Germline assignment: CDR1 SGHRS and CDR2 YFSETQ. Trimming took off 5 bases at V and 4 bases at J, with 16 bases between the two ends. The CDR3 DNA is TGCGCCAGCAGTTTACAGGGATTAAAGTACGAGCAGTACTTC. Translated, it gives CASSLQGLKYEQYF.

This chain connects TRBV7-3 to TRBJ2-3; 11 positions agree with TRBD1. CDR1 is SGHTA, CDR2 FQGTGA, per germline. V gave up 1 base and J gave up 3 bases; unmatched junction bases: 6. CDR3 length equals 17 residues. Here the CDR3 DNA reads TGTGCCAGCAGCTTAAGCCTTGGGACAGGGGGTACAGATACGCAGTATTTT. This translates into CASSLSLGTGGTDTQYF.

This chain links TRBV7-2 with TRBJ1-6; D not resolved. V gave up 4 bases and J gave up 8 bases, with 15 bases separating them. CDR1 SGHTA and CDR2 FQGNSA come from the germline V gene. The CDR3 has 15 amino acids. This chain's CDR3 is CASSYSGLRDSPLHF. CDR3 DNA: TGTGCCAGCAGCTACTCCGGCCTACGGGATTCACCCCTCCACTTT.

This clone was counted a few times. This rearrangement joins TRBV6-8 to TRBJ1-6; D is unresolved. Germline CDR1 is MNHGY and CDR2 is SAAAGT. The CDR3 consists of 14 residues. The V end lost 0 bases, the J end lost 10 bases, and 10 bases lay between the germline ends. CDR3 amino acids: CASSYSTGRSPLHF. CDR3 sequence (DNA): TGTGCCAGCAGTTACTCGACTGGTCGATCACCCCTCCACTTT.

The chain couples TRBV5-4 to TRBJ2-3; 13 nucleotides match TRBD2. The V gene's germline CDR1 is SGHNT and CDR2 YYREEE (reference sequence). The length of the CDR3 is 17 residues. J lost 6 bases, V lost 2 bases, and 9 bases had no gene match. This chain's CDR3 is CASSLGTSGAGVDTQYF. CDR3 nucleotide sequence: TGTGCCAGCAGCTTAGGGACTAGCGGGGCGGGTGTTGATACGCAGTATTTT. Based on the CDR3 plus reference TRBV5-4 and TRBJ2-3, the full variable domain is ETGVTQSPTHLIKTRGQQVTLRCSSQSGHNTVSWYQQALGQGPQFIFQYYREEENGRGNFPPRFSGLQFPNYSSELNVNALELDDSALYLCASSLGTSGAGVDTQYFGPGTRLTVL.

V gene TRBV6-5 combines with J gene TRBJ2-7, with a tentative D call TRBD1 (6 bases). This CDR3 is built from 14 residues. Per germline, CDR1 MNHEY and CDR2 SVGAGI. V shed 2 bases and J shed 4 bases, with 12 bases lying between them. The CDR3 nucleotides are TGTGCCAGCAGTTACAATACAGGGCAATACGAGCAGTACTTC. Translated: CASSYNTGQYEQYF.

This clone was counted only a few times. The chain carries TRBV6-5 and TRBJ1-1, with TRBD1 matching 9 bases. The germline gives CDR1 MNHEY, CDR2 SVGAGI. This CDR3 has 14 amino acids. The V gene end was trimmed by 8 bases and the J gene end by 4 bases; junction bases not matched to a gene: 8. CDR3: CASRDRVIGTEAFF. The CDR3 nucleotides are TGTGCCAGCCGGGACAGGGTAATAGGCACTGAAGCTTTCTTT.

This chain links TRBV5-1 with TRBJ1-2; 7 bases align to TRBD1. Per germline, CDR1 SGHRS and CDR2 YFSETQ. The CDR3 runs 15 residues. The V and J ends lost 0 bases and 1 base, in that order; junction bases with no gene match: 3. CDR3 in DNA: TGCGCCAGCAGCTTGGGGACAGGAATTAACTATGGCTACACCTTC. Its protein product is CASSLGTGINYGYTF.

The rearrangement links TRBV7-9 to TRBJ2-7, with a possible D match to TRBD1 (6 bases). CDR1 and CDR2 from the germline V gene are SEHNR and FQNEAQ (reference sequence). Trimming removed 3 bases from V and 0 bases from J, with 21 bases in between. CDR3 length: 18 amino acids. The CDR3 protein is CASSFGQSLGTSSYEQYF. CDR3 in DNA: TGTGCCAGCAGCTTCGGCCAGTCCCTCGGGACAAGCTCCTACGAGCAGTACTTC.

This CDR3 is CASSIVQGNTEAFF. The CDR3 DNA is TGTGCCAGTAGTATCGTCCAGGGAAACACTGAAGCTTTCTTT. This sequence joins TRBV19 and TRBJ1-1; D might be TRBD1 (5 bases). Germline assignment: CDR1 LNHDA and CDR2 SQIVND (reference sequence). The length of the CDR3 is 14 residues. V was trimmed by 3 bases and J by 2 bases, leaving 10 bases between them.

This clone was counted only a few times. The chain joins TRBV12-3 or TRBV12-4 to TRBJ2-7; a weak D match, TRBD1 (5 bases). There are 12 residues in the CDR3. V lost 2 bases to trimming and J lost 6 bases, with 8 bases between them. This CDR3 is CASSLNRGEQYF. The CDR3 DNA sequence: TGTGCCAGCAGTTTAAATAGGGGCGAGCAGTACTTC.

The chain carries TRBV5-5 and TRBJ2-5, with TRBD1 matching over 10 bases. Germline V lookup: CDR1 SGHKS, CDR2 YYEKEE (reference sequence). This CDR3 is 15 amino acids long. Germline trimming cut 0 bases from V and 3 bases from J; bases unmatched to any gene: 2. The CDR3 DNA sequence: TGTGCCAGCAGCTTGGTGACAGGGGGCGAAGAGACCCAGTACTTC. This gives the protein CASSLVTGGEETQYF.

The chain joins TRBV6-1 to TRBJ2-5, with 9 bases identical to TRBD2. The germline gives CDR1 MNHNS, CDR2 SASEGT. Trimming took 2 bases from V and 5 from J; bases not matched to a gene: 6. CDR3 length: 15 residues. CDR3 bases: TGTGCCAGCAGTGAATTTAGCGGGGGCAGGGAGACCCAGTACTTC. Translation: CASSEFSGGRETQYF.

CDR3 protein: CASSPARGEQFF. CDR3 coding DNA: TGTGCCAGCAGCCCCGCCAGGGGTGAGCAGTTCTTC. J is TRBJ2-1 and V is TRBV7-3; D perhaps matches TRBD1 (6 bases). CDR1 is SGHTA and CDR2 is FQGTGA in the germline V gene. There are 12 residues in the CDR3. Trimming stripped 5 bases from V and 9 bases from J, with 11 bases between.

The V gene is TRBV9, the J gene TRBJ2-7; no definite D call. CDR1 is SGDLS and CDR2 is YYNGEE in the germline V gene. This CDR3 contains 14 residues. The V gene lost 0 bases and the J gene lost 3 bases, with 10 bases spanning the gap. The CDR3 is CASSVAPSLYEQYF. Here the CDR3 DNA reads TGTGCCAGCAGCGTAGCCCCCTCCCTCTACGAGCAGTACTTC.

The chain combines TRBV18 with TRBJ2-7, with 7 bases identical to TRBD2. V trimming: 3 bases; J trimming: 0 bases; junction bases outside the gene matches: 5. CDR3 length: 15 residues. CDR1 and CDR2 (germline): KGHSH, LQKENI. The CDR3 reads CASSPAGVSSYEQYF. The DNA for the CDR3 is TGTGCCAGCTCACCCGCGGGGGTTTCCTCCTACGAGCAGTACTTC.

The sample holds a few counts of this clone. The chain uses TRBV6-5 and TRBJ2-2; 9 nucleotides align to TRBD2. Looked up from germline, CDR1 is MNHEY and CDR2 is SVGAGI. This CDR3 region has 16 residues. V was clipped by 4 bases and J by 7 bases; unmatched bases: 10. The CDR3 coding sequence is TGTGCCAGCAGTTCCGGACTGGCGGGGGGGGTCGGGGAGCTGTTTTTT. Amino acid sequence: CASSSGLAGGVGELFF.

The rearrangement joins TRBV18 to TRBJ1-1, with D possibly being TRBD1 (5 bases). This CDR3 contains 15 residues. V lost 6 bases to trimming and J lost 0 bases, with 14 bases between them. From germline, CDR1 is KGHSH and CDR2 LQKENI. The CDR3 spells CASSLQGFVNTEAFF. The CDR3 nucleotides are TGTGCCAGCTCCCTTCAGGGTTTTGTGAACACTGAAGCTTTCTTT. Filled out from reference TRBV18 and TRBJ1-1, the complete variable domain reads NAGVMQNPRHLVRRRGQEARLRCSPMKGHSHVYWYRQLPEEGLKFMVYLQKENIIDESGMPKERFSAEFPKEGPSILRIQQVVRGDSAAYFCASSLQGFVNTEAFFGQGTRLTVV.

This chain uses TRBV5-6 with TRBJ2-2, with TRBD1 as a possible D gene (6 bases). CDR3 length: 13 residues. V lost 5 bases and J lost 7, with 12 bases in between. Germline CDR1 is SGHDT and CDR2 is YYEEEE. CDR3 coding DNA: TGTGCCAGCAGACAACAGGGAAACGGGGAGCTGTTTTTT. It specifies CASRQQGNGELFF.

This clone showed up just once. The V call is TRBV9, the J call TRBJ2-5; D not resolved. This CDR3 is 15 amino acids long. Germline CDR1 SGDLS, CDR2 YYNGEE. V lost 0 bases to trimming and J lost 1 base, with 10 bases between them. CDR3 nucleotide sequence: TGTGCCAGCAGCGTAGGCACTCTTGGCCAAGAGACCCAGTACTTC. Amino acid sequence: CASSVGTLGQETQYF.

This chain connects TRBV2 to TRBJ2-2; 11 nucleotides match TRBD2. The CDR3 consists of 15 residues. Germline-derived CDR1 and CDR2 are SNHLY and FYNNEI. Losses at the gene ends were 5 bases for V and 1 base for J; bases not matched to a gene: 0. The chain's CDR3 is CASSTSGGNTGELFF. CDR3 in DNA: TGTGCCAGCAGTACTAGCGGGGGGAACACCGGGGAGCTGTTTTTT.

The chain has TRBV7-2 and TRBJ1-2; D is unresolved. Germline V gives CDR1 SGHTA, CDR2 FQGNSA. Trimming left V 2 bases short and J 4 bases short, with 14 bases between. The length of the CDR3 is 15 residues. In DNA, the CDR3 is TGTGCCAGCAGCTTATTCGGCGGGGAGACCTATGGCTACACCTTC. Its protein is CASSLFGGETYGYTF.

This chain joins TRBV2 and TRBJ2-7, with TRBD1 matching 8 bases. Germline assignment: CDR1 SNHLY and CDR2 FYNNEI. The CDR3 is 14 residues long. V dropped 6 bases and J dropped 6; count of bases not matched to a gene: 10. CDR3 loop: CASRGDRGLGEQYF. Written as DNA, the CDR3 is TGTGCCAGCAGGGGCGACAGGGGTCTTGGCGAGCAGTACTTC.

The chain combines TRBV4-3 with TRBJ2-5; a weak D match, TRBD2 (6 bases). CDR1 and CDR2 (germline): LGHNA, YSLEER. The V and J ends lost 0 bases and 5 bases respectively, with 16 bases between them. The CDR3 length is 16 residues. The CDR3 bases are TGCGCCAGCAGCCAAGAGATCGGACTACCGCCGGAGACCCAGTACTTC. Protein product: CASSQEIGLPPETQYF.

The chain joins TRBV28 to TRBJ2-7, with TRBD1 as a possible D gene (5 bases). Trimming removed 8 bases at V and 7 bases at J, with 27 bases between. Looked up from germline, CDR1 is MDHEN and CDR2 is SYDVKM. The CDR3 is made up of 16 amino acids. CDR3 sequence reads: CASYTRSGQGPSEQYF. The CDR3, as DNA: TGTGCCAGCTATACCCGATCAGGGCAGGGCCCCTCGGAGCAGTACTTC.

V is TRBV5-4 and J is TRBJ2-2; D unclear. CDR1 is SGHNT and CDR2 is YYREEE in the germline V gene (reference sequence). This CDR3 is built from 14 residues. Trimming cost V 6 bases and J 2 bases, with 11 bases left between them. In DNA, the CDR3 is TGTGCCAGCATAGACACCACCAACACCGGGGAGCTGTTTTTT. As protein: CASIDTTNTGELFF. Looking up the rest from reference TRBV5-4 and TRBJ2-2 gives the full variable domain: ETGVTQSPTHLIKTRGQQVTLRCSSQSGHNTVSWYQQALGQGPQFIFQYYREEENGRGNFPPRFSGLQFPNYSSELNVNALELDDSALYLCASIDTTNTGELFFGEGSRLTVL.

V usage is TRBV14 and J usage is TRBJ1-1, with unresolved D. CDR3 size: 11 residues. Germline lookup yields CDR1 SGHDN and CDR2 FVKESK. V was cut by 1 base and J by 10 bases, with 7 bases left in between. The CDR3 bases are TGTGCCAGCAGCCAAGCCGGGTCAGCTTTCTTT. This encodes CASSQAGSAFF. The full variable domain, rest sourced from reference TRBV14 and TRBJ1-1, is EAGVTQFPSHSVIEKGQTVTLRCDPISGHDNLYWYRRVMGKEIKFLLHFVKESKQDESGMPNNRFLAERTGGTYSTLKVQPAELEDSGVYFCASSQAGSAFFGQGTRLTVV.

This clone was picked up one time. This chain joins TRBV4-2 and TRBJ2-7; D perhaps matches TRBD2 (6 bases). Deletions cut 1 base from V and 0 bases from J, with 10 bases between. CDR3 length equals 15 residues. Per the germline V gene, CDR1 is LGHNA and CDR2 is YNFKEQ. CDR3 DNA: TGTGCCAGCAGCCAAGTGGAGGGGAGCTCCTACGAGCAGTACTTC. It encodes CASSQVEGSSYEQYF.

Written as DNA, the CDR3 is TGTGCCACCCGGACAGGGAGCTATAATTCACCCCTCCACTTT. Amino acids: CATRTGSYNSPLHF. V is TRBV3-1 (or the pseudogene TRBV3-2) and J is TRBJ1-6; 8 bases agree with TRBD1. Germline V gene sequence: CDR1 LGHDT, CDR2 YNNKEL (reference sequence). The CDR3 is 14 residues long. Losses at the gene ends were 10 bases for V and 3 bases for J; bases not matched to a gene: 5.

The genes are TRBV6-5 and TRBJ1-2; TRBD1 matches at 9 bases. The CDR3 has 14 amino acids. CDR1 and CDR2 from the germline V gene are MNHEY and SVGAGI. J lost 3 bases, V lost 6 bases, and 5 bases had no gene match. The chain's CDR3 is CASRETGGYYGYTF. CDR3 sequence (DNA): TGTGCCAGCAGGGAGACAGGGGGATACTATGGCTACACCTTC.

V gene TRBV6-5 combines with J gene TRBJ1-5; weak D call: TRBD1 (5 bases). Trimming stripped 7 bases from V and 0 bases from J, with 7 bases between. This CDR3 spans 13 amino acids. Germline V lookup: CDR1 MNHEY, CDR2 SVGAGI. CDR3 loop: CASKGNSNQPQHF. The CDR3 DNA sequence: TGTGCCAGCAAGGGGAATAGCAATCAGCCCCAGCATTTT.